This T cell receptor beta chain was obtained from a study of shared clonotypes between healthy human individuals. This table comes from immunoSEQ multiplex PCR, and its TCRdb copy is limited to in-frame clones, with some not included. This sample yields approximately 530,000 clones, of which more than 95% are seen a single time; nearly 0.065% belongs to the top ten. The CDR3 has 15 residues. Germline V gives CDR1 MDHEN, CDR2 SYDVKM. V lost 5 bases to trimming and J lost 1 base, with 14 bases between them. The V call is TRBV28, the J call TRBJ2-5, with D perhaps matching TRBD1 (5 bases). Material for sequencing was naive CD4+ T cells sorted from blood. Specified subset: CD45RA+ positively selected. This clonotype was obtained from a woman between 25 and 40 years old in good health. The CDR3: CASSSPGQLQETQYF. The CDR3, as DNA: TGTGCCAGCAGTAGCCCCGGACAACTCCAAGAGACCCAGTACTTC.